This TCR beta chain emerged from a study of shared T cell receptors in the human thymus (dated by TCRdb to the early 2020s). A note on the overall study: The study examined how self-reactive, shared T-cell receptor alpha chains are generated in the human thymus.

Library generation was performed with the immunoSEQ multiplex PCR assay. TCRdb provides this immuneACCESS table in a form limited to in-frame rearrangements. Some clones are lacking; in checked studies, under half of them reflect an unresolved V gene, and why the rest are absent is not known. For this sample the table gives 630,000 or so clones, of which more than 75% were detected only once. The ten largest clones take up more than 0.009% of the sample. About this clone itself: Its cognate antigen has yet to be identified. Per-base qualities were not stored, and no clone one base away is much larger.

Trimming removed 0 bases from V and 4 bases from J, leaving 13 bases between the germline ends. The germline V gene provides CDR1 SGHRS and CDR2 YFSETQ. Reading from cysteine to phenylalanine, the CDR3 counts 15 amino acids. CDR3 DNA is the only sequence kept; it has 45 bases, read in frame from the first base. The sample also formed part of further work on human thymus T cells. As described in the second report: In Finland, the donors were immunologically healthy infants who were having open corrective cardiac surgery for congenital heart defects. Thymus tissue was obtained as surgical resects removed during corrective cardiac surgery. Both the thymic and the peripheral blood repertoires appeared to show biased V and J gene segment usage. Highly overlapping thymic TCR repertoires among unrelated individuals were reported in the related research. The study characterized TCR alpha and beta repertoires from under ten infant thymus samples and a few related peripheral blood samples. Donor ages ranging from about 7 to 250 days were recorded, and a handful of male and two female infants were included in the cohort. After being mechanically released from the tissue, thymocytes were kept at -70 degrees C in pellets of about 9-34 million cells. Genomic DNA was extracted from frozen cell pellets with a QIAsymphony instrument. TCRB and TCRAD loci were amplified from a standardized quantity of quality-controlled genomic DNA using the immunoSEQ multiplex PCR assay. The V(D)J region was spanned by amplicons of a length sufficient to cover the CDR3 and to identify V and J genes. The amplicons were sequenced on an Illumina platform via the commercial immunoSEQ service. Primer bias and sequencing errors were corrected as previously described, and TCRAD and TCRB definitions were based on the IMGT database. Repertoires were analysed with immunoSEQ Analyzer 3.0 and VDJTools, covering basic statistics, V/J segment usage, diversity estimates, rarefaction and pairwise overlap. Chao1, ChaoE, Efron-Thisted, Shannon and inverse Simpson indices were used to estimate diversity, which was also estimated on datasets down-sampled to the smallest sample. For repertoire overlap, CDR3 nucleotide sequence, V gene and J gene had to match strictly, and clustering was done by Jaccard-based multidimensional scaling. Thymus samples yielded on average approximately 800,000 unique TCRB clonotypes, compared with roughly 76,000 from blood samples.

Sequences were obtained from thymocytes. The chain was built from TRBV5-1 and TRBJ1-1, with an unclear D gene assignment. This sequence originates from a boy younger than two with a congenital heart defect. Donor details come from another sample of the same person, matched by shared clones. Read as DNA, the sequence is TGCGCCAGCAGCTTGGAATTTCCGGGGTTCACTGAAGCTTTCTTT. This translates into CASSLEFPGFTEAFF. Beyond the CDR3, the reference TRBV5-1 and TRBJ1-1 genes provide the residues; the full variable domain reads: KAGVTQTPRYLIKTRGQQVTLSCSPISGHRSVSWYQQTPGQGLQFLFEYFSETQRNKGNFPGRFSGRQFSNSRSEMNVSTLELGDSALYLCASSLEFPGFTEAFFGQGTRLTVV.